These 4 T cell receptor beta chains were sequenced from one sample in a study of cytomegalovirus exposure and HLA in healthy donors. Profiling relied on immunoSEQ multiplex PCR, and the TCRdb table lists in-frame clones only, not all of them. This repertoire shows 90,000 to 150,000 clones, 85% to 90% found once; its top ten account for about 6%. The source material was PBMCs. These receptor sequences come from a woman aged 18-35 years in good health and CMV-seropositive.

The chain joins TRBV13 to TRBJ1-1; D gene unclear. Trimming cost V 1 base and J 3 bases, with 9 bases left between them. The CDR3 covers 14 residues. In germline, CDR1 is PRHDT, CDR2 FYEKMQ (reference sequence). DNA of the CDR3: TGTGCCAGCAGCTTAGTACAGAGAGACACTGAAGCTTTCTTT. Its translation: CASSLVQRDTEAFF.

The V and J genes are TRBV4-2 and TRBJ1-1; TRBD1 is a possible D gene (5 bases). With 1 base removed from V and 5 bases from J, the gap between germline ends came to 11 bases. There are 14 residues in the CDR3. Germline lookup yields CDR1 LGHNA and CDR2 YNFKEQ. The CDR3 protein is CASSQAVGRTEAFF. CDR3 DNA sequence: TGTGCCAGCAGCCAAGCGGTGGGGCGGACTGAAGCTTTCTTT.

The chain links TRBV19 to TRBJ2-7; 9 bases align to TRBD1. The CDR3 extends over 14 amino acids. Germline CDR1 reads LNHDA; CDR2 reads SQIVND (reference sequence). Trimming took 5 bases from V and 2 from J; bases not matched to a gene: 4. The DNA of the CDR3 is TGTGCCAGTAGTCCGACAGGGGGGGCCTACGAGCAGTACTTC. Translated, it gives CASSPTGGAYEQYF.

On this clone: This sample also contains other DNA sequences that code for the same CDR3. V is TRBV9 and J is TRBJ1-3, with TRBD1 as a possible D gene (5 bases). V was cut by 4 bases and J by 0 bases, with 11 bases left in between. Germline assignment: CDR1 SGDLS and CDR2 YYNGEE. This CDR3 is 15 amino acids long. CDR3 nucleotides: TGTGCCAGCAGCACCCAGGGAAGCTCTGGAAACACCATATATTTT. It translates to CASSTQGSSGNTIYF.